Following are 5 T cell receptor beta chains from one sample sequenced in a study. TCRdb re-called the reads with MiXCR, one entry per CDR3 protein. The data hold 15,000 or so distinct CDR3 sequences, with around 35% observed a single time. Sequencing was performed on blood. These receptors all come from a human donor.

The CDR3 here is CASSLVSGRPYNEQFF. DNA for the CDR3: TGTGCCAGCAGTCTAGTAAGCGGGAGACCTTACAATGAGCAGTTCTTC. V and J are TRBV6-1 and TRBJ2-1; 8 bases align to TRBD2. Germline lookup yields CDR1 MNHNS and CDR2 SASEGT. Germline trimming cut 5 bases from V and 4 bases from J; bases unmatched to any gene: 10. This CDR3 contains 16 residues.

This clonotype was recorded many times. One junction end does not reproduce the germline sequence, and a read error may be involved. This chain joins TRBV5-4 and TRBJ2-1, with D unresolved. Germline values: CDR1 SGHNT, CDR2 YYREEE (reference sequence). This CDR3 has 13 residues. The CDR3 bases are TGTGCCAGCAGGTTGGATGAGTACAATGAGCAGTTCTTC. Amino acid sequence: CASRLDEYNEQFF.

This chain joins TRBV5-4 and TRBJ2-1; D is perhaps TRBD2 (5 bases). Germline CDR1 and CDR2: SGHNT and YYREEE (reference sequence). V was pared by 4 bases and J by 12 bases, with 23 bases between. CDR3 size: 15 residues. CDR3 DNA sequence: TGTGCCAGCAGCCTTACCGACCAAATGGGAGATACGCAGTTCTTC. It translates to CASSLTDQMGDTQFF.

In this sample, this clonotype is medium-sized. This chain joins TRBV4-3 and TRBJ2-7; 8 bases map to TRBD2. V was pared by 4 bases and J by 5 bases, with 10 bases of the junction left unmatched. CDR1 and CDR2 (germline): LGHNA, YSLEER. The CDR3 totals 15 residues. CDR3: CASSPRAGDVDEQYF. CDR3 in DNA: TGCGCCAGCAGCCCCCGAGCGGGAGACGTTGACGAGCAGTACTTC.

This clonotype was counted at least ten times. The chain joins TRBV29-1 to TRBJ2-7, with 7 bases aligning to TRBD2. The length of the CDR3 is 12 residues. J gave up 6 bases and V 3 bases, and 5 bases lay outside the gene matches. The germline V gene has CDR1 SQVTM and CDR2 ANQGSEA. CDR3 loop: CSVEFGGSEQYF. The DNA for the CDR3 is TGCAGCGTTGAGTTCGGGGGGTCCGAGCAGTACTTC.